Shown below are 25 T cell receptor beta chains from a single sample sequenced in a study of OX40 agonist ivuxolimab in advanced cancers. The library was prepared using the immunoSEQ multiplex PCR assay. TCRdb took this table from immuneACCESS and kept in-frame rearrangements with V and J called. Such tables lack part of the clones; where checked against another copy, unresolved V genes explain under half of the gap, and the rest is unexplained. The sample table shows some 51,000 clones, and roughly 80% are seen once. The biggest ten clones account for 2% of the sample. Sample: CD4+ or CD8+ T cells sorted from blood, taken in a trial of the OX40 agonist ivuxolimab. These receptor sequences come from an adult with an advanced solid tumor such as melanoma, head and neck, liver or kidney cancer.

Of note for this clone: The junction departs from germline at one end; a sequencing error may be responsible. This rearrangement joins TRBV7-2 to TRBJ2-7, with 8 nucleotides matching TRBD2. The CDR3 has 16 amino acids. Germline loops: CDR1 SGHTA, CDR2 FQGNSA. The CDR3 bases are TGTGCCAGCAGCTTAGTAGGAGCGGGAGTGGACTACGAACAGTACTTC. Its translation: CASSLVGAGVDYEQYF.

The V and J genes are TRBV6-6 and TRBJ1-5; D not resolved. The CDR3 covers 12 residues. Germline V gene lookup returns CDR1 MNHNY and CDR2 SVGAGI (reference sequence). V was pared by 0 bases and J by 6 bases, with 3 bases between. CDR3 nucleotide sequence: TGTGCCAGCAGTTACTCGGCTCAGCCCCAGCATTTT. Amino acids: CASSYSAQPQHF.

The V gene is TRBV6-1, the J gene TRBJ1-4; D is possibly TRBD1 (6 bases). Germline loops: CDR1 MNHNS, CDR2 SASEGT. The length of the CDR3 is 15 residues. V lost 5 bases to trimming and J lost 4 bases, with 14 bases between them. CDR3 DNA: TGTGCCAGCAGTCGACGGACAGTCTTTAATGAAAAACTGTTTTTT. As protein: CASSRRTVFNEKLFF.

This clone appeared once. The rearrangement links TRBV2 to TRBJ1-4; 9 bases agree with TRBD1. V was clipped by 6 bases and J by 5 bases; unmatched bases: 10. The CDR3 runs to 16 residues. Germline values: CDR1 SNHLY, CDR2 FYNNEI. The CDR3 DNA reads TGTGCCAGCAGCCCGGGACAGGGAACGGGGAATGAAAAACTGTTTTTT. Its translation is CASSPGQGTGNEKLFF.

The chain recombines TRBV5-1 with TRBJ2-1; D might be TRBD2 (6 bases). CDR3 length: 14 residues. V was shortened by 2 bases and J by 5 bases, with 11 bases between the two germline ends. Germline CDR1 and CDR2: SGHRS and YFSETQ. The CDR3: CASSLATSHNEQFF. The CDR3 DNA reads as TGCGCCAGCAGCTTAGCGACTAGTCACAATGAGCAGTTCTTC. The entire variable domain, with the rest obtained from reference TRBV5-1 and TRBJ2-1, is as follows: KAGVTQTPRYLIKTRGQQVTLSCSPISGHRSVSWYQQTPGQGLQFLFEYFSETQRNKGNFPGRFSGRQFSNSRSEMNVSTLELGDSALYLCASSLATSHNEQFFGPGTRLTVL.

This clone came up a few times. The rearrangement joins TRBV5-1 to TRBJ1-3, with TRBD1 as a possible D gene (5 bases). Trimming took off 1 base at V and 2 bases at J, with 16 bases between the two ends. Germline V gene lookup returns CDR1 SGHRS and CDR2 YFSETQ. CDR3 length: 17 residues. The CDR3 sequence: CASSLFYRFIPGNTIYF. The CDR3 DNA sequence: TGCGCCAGCAGCTTGTTTTACAGGTTCATTCCTGGAAACACCATATATTTT. Complete variable domain (other parts from reference TRBV5-1 and TRBJ1-3): KAGVTQTPRYLIKTRGQQVTLSCSPISGHRSVSWYQQTPGQGLQFLFEYFSETQRNKGNFPGRFSGRQFSNSRSEMNVSTLELGDSALYLCASSLFYRFIPGNTIYFGEGSWLTVV.

This chain links TRBV6-5 with TRBJ2-7; weak D call: TRBD2 (5 bases). Germline assignment: CDR1 MNHEY and CDR2 SVGAGI. The CDR3 runs to 12 residues. Deletions cut 5 bases from V and 4 bases from J, with 9 bases between. The CDR3 protein is CASSRTVYEQYF. DNA of the CDR3: TGTGCCAGCAGTCGGACTGTATACGAGCAGTACTTC.

The chain uses TRBV6-5 and TRBJ2-7; 8 nucleotides align to TRBD2. The V gene's germline CDR1 is MNHEY and CDR2 SVGAGI. The CDR3 spans 14 residues. The V and J ends lost 2 bases and 5 bases, in that order; junction bases with no gene match: 5. CDR3 bases: TGTGCCAGCAGTTACGGAGCGGGAGTGGACGAGCAGTACTTC. Amino acids: CASSYGAGVDEQYF.

The chain joins TRBV28 to TRBJ2-7, with 12 nucleotides matching TRBD2. Germline-derived CDR1 and CDR2 are MDHEN and SYDVKM. The length of the CDR3 is 16 residues. With V trimmed by 4 bases and J by 3 bases, 7 bases remained unmatched. The CDR3 DNA reads as TGTGCCAGCAGTTCCACTCTAGCGGGAGGGCTCTACGAGCAGTACTTC. It translates to CASSSTLAGGLYEQYF.

V is TRBV6-5 and J is TRBJ1-3; D might be TRBD1 (6 bases). Trimming took 6 bases from V and 1 from J, leaving 7 bases between them. From germline, CDR1 is MNHEY and CDR2 SVGAGI. CDR3 size: 13 residues. CDR3 sequence reads: CASRQGSGNTIYF. The CDR3 region has the DNA TGTGCCAGCAGACAGGGTTCTGGAAACACCATATATTTT.

J is TRBJ2-2 and V is TRBV9; a weak D match, TRBD2 (5 bases). V was pared by 2 bases and J by 3 bases, with 8 bases between. The CDR3 length is 14 residues. CDR1 and CDR2 from the germline V gene are SGDLS and YYNGEE. CDR3 in amino acids: CASSVSVDTGELFF. CDR3 coding DNA: TGTGCCAGCAGCGTTAGCGTGGACACCGGGGAGCTGTTTTTT.

Concerning this clone itself: An end of the junction differs from the germline gene, which may be a read error. The chain is built from TRBV11-3 and TRBJ2-3, with D unclear. Per germline, CDR1 SGHNT and CDR2 YENEEA. CDR3 length: 13 amino acids. The CDR3 loop is CAGSRSGVDTQYF. In DNA, the CDR3 is TGTGCCGGCAGCCGCAGTGGGGTAGATACGCAGTATTTT.

This chain uses TRBV29-1 with TRBJ2-7; weak D call: TRBD1 (6 bases). The CDR3 contains 14 residues. V shed 6 bases and J shed 0 bases, with 15 bases lying between them. Germline V gives CDR1 SQVTM, CDR2 ANQGSEA. This CDR3 is CSVAGATGSYEQYF. The CDR3 DNA is TGCAGCGTCGCAGGGGCAACCGGCTCCTACGAGCAGTACTTC.

The chain joins TRBV29-1 to TRBJ2-7, with 7 nucleotides matching TRBD2. Per germline, CDR1 SQVTM and CDR2 ANQGSEA. The ends lost 4 bases at V and 4 bases at J; junction bases unmatched: 1. This CDR3 region has 11 residues. The CDR3 here is CSVASGYEQYF. The DNA of the CDR3 is TGCAGCGTTGCTAGCGGTTACGAGCAGTACTTC.

In its sample, this clone was seen a few times. V and J are TRBV6-5 and TRBJ1-1; D ambiguous. The CDR3 is made up of 13 amino acids. The V gene's germline CDR1 is MNHEY and CDR2 SVGAGI. Trimming pared 10 bases from V and 4 bases from J, leaving 16 bases between. CDR3: CAISRGAVTEAFF. In nucleotides, the CDR3 is TGTGCCATTAGCCGGGGAGCGGTCACTGAAGCTTTCTTT.

The V gene is TRBV21-1, the J gene TRBJ1-5; the table gives TRBD1 as D, unverified against the DNA. TRBV21-1 is termed a pseudogene. The CDR3 has 16 residues. This CDR3 is CASIGARRVRDQPQHF. CDR3 coding DNA: TGTGCCAGCATTGGGGCCCGTCGAGTTAGGGATCAGCCCCAGCATTTT.

The rearrangement links TRBV21-1 to TRBJ1-5. TRBV21-1 is flagged as a pseudogene. The CDR3 consists of 13 residues. The CDR3 protein is CASSEGSNQPQHF. Here the CDR3 DNA reads TGTGCCAGCAGCGAAGGGAGCAATCAGCCCCAGCATTTT.

The V and J genes are TRBV27 and TRBJ1-1; D is unclear. This CDR3 has 15 amino acids. The V and J ends lost 1 base and 4 bases respectively, with 13 bases between them. CDR1 MNHEY and CDR2 SMNVEV come from the germline V gene (reference sequence). The CDR3 loop is CASSLLGLEGTEAFF. The CDR3 coding sequence is TGTGCCAGCAGTTTATTAGGTTTGGAGGGCACTGAAGCTTTCTTT.

Comment on this clone: This may be a read error: a much more frequent sequence differs by one nucleotide. The V gene is TRBV5-8, the J gene TRBJ2-1; 8 positions match TRBD2. The CDR3 is made up of 19 amino acids. Germline CDR1 reads SGHTS; CDR2 reads YDEGEE. The CDR3 bases are TGTGTCAGCAGCGAGGGACGGTTGAGCGGGGGCAGCTCCTACAATGAGCAGTTCTTC. As protein: CVSSEGRLSGGSSYNEQFF.

There are a few counts of this clone. J is TRBJ2-5 and V is TRBV9; 9 positions agree with TRBD2. CDR1 SGDLS and CDR2 YYNGEE come from the germline V gene. V dropped 3 bases and J dropped 5; count of bases not matched to a gene: 5. This CDR3 has 14 amino acids. The CDR3 coding sequence is TGTGCCAGCAGCGGTGGTGCGGGAGGGGAGACCCAGTACTTC. Amino acid sequence: CASSGGAGGETQYF.

This clone has just one count. This chain joins TRBV15 and TRBJ1-4; no clear D. Germline lookup yields CDR1 LNHNV and CDR2 YYDKDF (reference sequence). Trimming removed 1 base from V and 0 bases from J, with 3 bases in between. The CDR3 contains 14 residues. In DNA form, the CDR3 reads TGTGCCACCAGCAGAGGAGCAACTAATGAAAAACTGTTTTTT. Protein sequence: CATSRGATNEKLFF.

V and J are TRBV11-1 and TRBJ1-1, with D maybe TRBD1 (5 bases). This CDR3 spans 15 amino acids. The V and J ends lost 5 bases and 6 bases respectively, with 19 bases between them. CDR1 is SGHAT and CDR2 is FQDESV in the germline V gene (reference sequence). The CDR3 reads CASSHGTGRDPEAFF. DNA of the CDR3: TGTGCCAGCAGCCATGGGACGGGAAGGGACCCTGAAGCTTTCTTT.

The CDR3 DNA reads as TGTGCCACTAGCGGGGATCGCTATGGCTACACCTTC. This encodes CATSGDRYGYTF. V is TRBV28 and J is TRBJ1-2; D unclear. Germline values: CDR1 MDHEN, CDR2 SYDVKM. V shed 10 bases and J shed 4 bases, with 13 bases lying between them. The CDR3 runs to 12 residues.

The chain combines TRBV7-9 with TRBJ2-1, with a possible D match to TRBD2 (6 bases). Trimming shortened V by 6 bases and J by 0 bases, and 12 bases separated the two germline ends. The V gene's germline CDR1 is SEHNR and CDR2 FQNEAQ (reference sequence). The CDR3 has 15 residues. CDR3 loop: CASRSTGSSYNEQFF. The CDR3 DNA reads TGTGCCAGCAGATCCACCGGGAGCTCCTACAATGAGCAGTTCTTC.

This clone has only a few counts. V usage is TRBV28 and J usage is TRBJ1-4; TRBD1 might be the D (6 bases). The CDR3 loop spans 16 amino acids. Trimming removed 3 bases at V and 0 bases at J, with 11 bases between. Germline V gene sequence: CDR1 MDHEN, CDR2 SYDVKM. CDR3 bases: TGTGCCAGCAGTTTCTGGGACATTTCAACTAATGAAAAACTGTTTTTT. This translates into CASSFWDISTNEKLFF.